This paragraph reports one TCR beta chain. No antigen is known for it. No base-level quality is on record; no much larger clone is a single base apart. The library was built by means of the immunoSEQ multiplex PCR assay. For the multiplex PCR, a mixture combining 60 forward primers for TCR Vbeta segments and 13 reverse primers for TCR Jbeta segments was used. A multiplex PCR assay on genomic DNA amplified the CDR3 region of rearranged TCR beta genes. On the Illumina HiSeq System, the amplified TCR beta libraries were sequenced as 87-base-pair reads. The authors' pipeline ran thus. A later analysis counted approximately 84 million unique TCR beta chains across the 500 to 850 repertoires, and 9 million to 14 million of these chains were shared by at least two donors. Raw reads were error-corrected and collapsed into unique sequences with a nearest-neighbor algorithm that merged closely related sequences to remove PCR and sequencing errors. To assign V, D and J gene segments, CDR3 sequences were aligned to IMGT reference sequences. Each retained sequence needed at least a six-nucleotide match to both a V gene segment and a J gene segment. Rearrangements were called productive when the CDR3 lacked stop codons and stayed in frame with V and J; all others were non-productive. CDR3 was defined according to IMGT convention as the region running from the second conserved V-encoded cysteine to the conserved J-encoded phenylalanine. In an earlier analysis of more than 550 of the donors, sequences lacking an unambiguous match to a single V gene segment were excluded. An earlier analysis of over 450 of the donors classified V segments as functional when productive rearrangements were above 56.7% and as segregating when the standard deviation between donors was above 5%. A statistical classification framework was built for diagnosing cytomegalovirus status from the catalog of TCR beta chain sequences. In a later analysis, V and J genes were assigned by comparing TCR nucleotide sequences against IMGT/GENE-DB human TR gene sequences. The TCRdist pipeline was used in a later analysis to assign CDR3 sequences and most-parsimonious VDJ recombination scenarios. A later analysis defined each TCR beta chain by its CDR3 amino acid sequence plus V-gene family, and excluded reads lacking a unique V-gene family. As a way to deal with suspected cross-contamination and a sequencing artifact, a later analysis dropped approximately 590 nucleotide sequences that were highly shared and had low generation probability. A later analysis calculated a clonal expansion index for each public chain from normalized within-repertoire ranks of inferred template counts. A later analysis computed generation probabilities with a VDJ recombination model fitted to out-of-frame rearrangements, and checked the results against IGoR. In a later analysis, TCR-TCR, TCR-HLA and TCR-CMV co-occurrence was scored with hypergeometric tests, and a repertoire-size bias correction was applied to TCR pairs. In a later analysis, false discovery rates were estimated by permuting HLA or CMV assignments 20 times. A later analysis grouped co-occurring TCRs with DBSCAN, adding TCRdist sequence similarity when clustering within HLA-allele-positive subsets. For co-occurrence clustering, repertoires with fewer than 30,000 or more than 120,000 public chains were excluded, along with four to six repertoires with anomalous nucleotide sharing. TCRdb carries this immuneACCESS record with in-frame sequences only. Its versions omit some clonotypes, under half of them owing to an unresolved V gene in the studies checked, with the rest unexplained. V, J and clone size derive from that table, while D and trimming were established from the DNA sequence. For this sample the table gives approximately 180,000 clones, of which roughly 73% were detected only once. The ten top clones hold about 2% of the sample.

The entry originates in a study of cytomegalovirus exposure and HLA in healthy donors (dated by TCRdb to about 2017). About the study as a whole: An earlier analysis of approximately 600 of the donors reported more than 250 Gb of sequence data and 100 million to 130 million unique TCR beta sequences from some 180 million T cells. About 280 gigabases of sequencing data and 70 million to 100 million unique TCR sequences made up an early release that covered approximately 700 HLA-typed donors. Of the roughly 400 genotyped donors, 65% to 90% fell in the genetic ancestry cluster associated with self-reported Caucasian donors. The study aimed to test whether signatures of past pathogen exposure could be identified by cataloging public T cell receptors. The study used immunosequencing to profile the T cell repertoires of under 700 subjects and linked those repertoires to cytomegalovirus serostatus. A separate validation cohort of over 95 different subjects was used in addition to the roughly 670-subject first cohort. The study combined high-throughput TCR immunosequencing, statistical association of individual TCRs with disease status, and machine learning to predict cytomegalovirus infection status. A later analysis re-analyzed previously published TCR beta repertoires from roughly 600 donors and added high-resolution HLA genotyping to study TCR occurrence patterns. The later analysis used no new phenotypic data to find candidate immune exposures, relying instead on TCR beta sequences and their occurrence across donors. To decide whether each TCR beta V gene segment behaved as functional or pseudogenic, an earlier analysis of approximately 600 of the donors relied on high-throughput TCR beta sequencing. Alongside the repertoire data, information on donor age, sex, ethnicity and CMV serostatus was compiled. In a later genetic analysis, genome-wide SNP genotypes for about three fifths of the roughly 670 donors were used, and that subset was treated as a discovery cohort. All discovery cohort repertoires had been generated using a single sequencing platform. HLA typing included class I and class II loci at four-digit resolution. Typing coverage varied by locus: about 629-640 donors for A, B, C, DRB1 and DQB1; about 520 for DQA1; more than 600 for DPA1; roughly 470 for DPB1. About 5 DR-DQ haplotypes were handled as single units for association and clustering, since linkage in the cohort was strong. Among about 390 genotyped donors of the cohort, an average of 235,054 unique TCR beta nucleotide sequences were sequenced per donor, 15% to 20% of them non-productive. Results and caveats for the whole study, not just this receptor: Most CMV-associated TCR beta chains appeared to be HLA-restricted in a later analysis, and the HLA associations seemed to be driven largely by CMV exposure. Because HLA typing was missing for some donors at each locus, association tests included only the typed subset. Linkage disequilibrium might explain the correlated functional status among segregating V segments, but an unknown experimental factor could not be excluded. Most TCR sequences were observed very rarely across donors, whereas some public TCRs were present in many individuals. A later analysis associated 16,951 TCR beta sequences with specific HLA alleles at a false discovery rate of 0.05. CMV serostatus was the only immune exposure information available for the cohort. In the study, 150 to 200 TCR beta chains were listed as associated with cytomegalovirus. In a later analysis, TCR association rates were found to vary across HLA loci, with the most associated TCRs seen for DRB1 alleles and the fewest for HLA-C alleles. Because counts were too low, more than 15 rarely observed V segments, including chromosome 9 orphons, were excluded from the earlier analysis of several hundred of the donors. In a later genetic analysis, fewer N-insertions in productive TCRs were reported among donors in an Asian-associated ancestry cluster than the approximately 630-donor mean. Broadly in line with IMGT annotations, most TCR beta V segments showed up in productive rearrangements about 90% or about 30% of the time in an earlier analysis of approximately 600 of the donors. In a later analysis, several top co-occurrence clusters were reported to appear linked to parvovirus B19, influenza, CMV and Epstein-Barr virus. A further reported finding was that TCR beta sequences accurately predicted the HLA-A and HLA-B alleles for most subjects in the first cohort. Strong co-occurrence of HLA alleles, especially DR and DQ, made assigning TCR associations to individual alleles difficult. Compared with equally common non-associated chains, HLA-associated TCR beta chains in a later analysis were more clonally expanded and had lower generation probabilities. The cohort was sequenced for TCR beta chains only, and without alpha or paired-chain data the features that could be detected were limited. Sequencing depth was assumed to be roughly uniform across donors in the presence/absence analyses, though that assumption may not hold. A few of the identified cytomegalovirus-associated TCR beta chains were confirmed in vitro to be specific for cytomegalovirus antigens. A later genetic analysis associated a missense DCLRE1C variant with V-gene and J-gene trimming of TCR beta chains, and an independent cohort replicated the association. A cluster of highly shared sequence variants was judged likely to be a technical artifact of the sequencing pipeline. Because the 87-base-pair reads could not distinguish some IMGT-functional V segments, including TRBV6-2 and TRBV6-3, those segments were excluded. The classifier was reported to diagnose cytomegalovirus status with high specificity and sensitivity in both the original cohort and the validation cohort. It was suggested by the authors that the approach could potentially be generalized to other disease states and immunological phenotypes.

In total, 600 or so healthy bone marrow donors made up the cohort. At the time of sampling, all cohort members were nominally healthy, though unrecorded immune exposures were likely present. The donor tested CMV seronegative and was one of the 352 seronegative cohort members. Every donor gave a peripheral blood sample, and the peripheral blood mononuclear cells from that sample were used for TCR beta sequencing. The Qiagen DNeasy Blood Extraction Kit was used to extract genomic DNA from the blood cell samples. The CDR3 goes from the cysteine to the phenylalanine over 15 residues. The sequence is cut down to CDR3 DNA, 45 bases in frame from base 1. V is pared back by 6 bases and J by 4 bases, with 16 bases lying between the germline termini. CDR1 LNHDA and CDR2 SQIVND are derived from the germline V gene (reference sequence).

Recombination linked TRBV19 to TRBJ2-1; the D gene is possibly TRBD1, with 5 bases matching. This receptor was taken from a woman under 40 in good health and CMV-seronegative. The sequenced material came from PBMCs. The base sequence is TGTGCCAGTAGACGGAACCCAACAGGTTACAATGAGCAGTTCTTC. Its protein is CASRRNPTGYNEQFF. Extended through the reference TRBV19 and TRBJ2-1 proteins, this CDR3 yields the full variable domain: DGGITQSPKYLFRKEGQNVTLSCEQNLNHDAMYWYRQDPGQGLRLIYYSQIVNDFQKGDIAEGYSVSREKKESFPLTVTSAQKNPTAFYLCASRRNPTGYNEQFFGPGTRLTVL.